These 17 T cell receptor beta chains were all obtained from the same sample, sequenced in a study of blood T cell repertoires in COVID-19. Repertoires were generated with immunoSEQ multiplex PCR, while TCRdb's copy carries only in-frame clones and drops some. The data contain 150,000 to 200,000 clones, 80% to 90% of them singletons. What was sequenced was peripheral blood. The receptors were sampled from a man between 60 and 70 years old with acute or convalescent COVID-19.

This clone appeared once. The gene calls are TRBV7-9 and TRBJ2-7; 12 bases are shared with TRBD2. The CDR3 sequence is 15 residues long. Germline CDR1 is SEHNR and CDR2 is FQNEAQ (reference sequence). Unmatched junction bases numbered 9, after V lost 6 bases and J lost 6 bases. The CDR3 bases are TGTGCCAGCAGACCGACTAGCGGGAGCTATACCGAGCAGTACTTC. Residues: CASRPTSGSYTEQYF.

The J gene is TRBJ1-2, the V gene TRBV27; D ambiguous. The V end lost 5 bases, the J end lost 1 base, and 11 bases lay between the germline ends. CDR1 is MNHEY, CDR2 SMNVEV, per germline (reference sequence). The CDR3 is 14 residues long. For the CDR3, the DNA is TGTGCCAGCAGTCTTGGCGGCGGTAACTATGGCTACACCTTC. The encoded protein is CASSLGGGNYGYTF.

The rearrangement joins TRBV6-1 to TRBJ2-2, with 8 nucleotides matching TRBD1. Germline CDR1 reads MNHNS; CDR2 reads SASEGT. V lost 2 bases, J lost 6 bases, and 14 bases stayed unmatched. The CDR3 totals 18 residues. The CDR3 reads CASSETPRLGQGPGELFF. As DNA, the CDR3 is TGTGCCAGCAGTGAAACCCCACGACTAGGACAGGGCCCCGGGGAGCTGTTTTTT.

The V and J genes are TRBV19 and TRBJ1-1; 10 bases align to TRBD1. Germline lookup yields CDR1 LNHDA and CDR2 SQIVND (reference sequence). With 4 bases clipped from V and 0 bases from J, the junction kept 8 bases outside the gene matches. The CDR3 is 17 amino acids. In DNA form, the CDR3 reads TGTGCCAGTAGTAAATTTGGGACAGGGGCCGTGAACACTGAAGCTTTCTTT. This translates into CASSKFGTGAVNTEAFF. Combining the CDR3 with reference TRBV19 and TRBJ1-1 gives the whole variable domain DGGITQSPKYLFRKEGQNVTLSCEQNLNHDAMYWYRQDPGQGLRLIYYSQIVNDFQKGDIAEGYSVSREKKESFPLTVTSAQKNPTAFYLCASSKFGTGAVNTEAFFGQGTRLTVV.

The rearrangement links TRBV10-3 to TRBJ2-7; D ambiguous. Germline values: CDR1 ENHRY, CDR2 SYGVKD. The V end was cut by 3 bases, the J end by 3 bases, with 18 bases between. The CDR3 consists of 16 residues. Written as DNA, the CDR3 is TGTGCCATCAGTGATAGGCGCCAAGGTCGCGGCTACGAGCAGTACTTC. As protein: CAISDRRQGRGYEQYF.

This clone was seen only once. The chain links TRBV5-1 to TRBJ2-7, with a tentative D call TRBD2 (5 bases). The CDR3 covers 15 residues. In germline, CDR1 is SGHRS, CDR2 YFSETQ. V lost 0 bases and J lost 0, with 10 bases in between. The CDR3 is CASSLEVGSSYEQYF. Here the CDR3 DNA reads TGCGCCAGCAGCTTGGAGGTGGGGAGCTCCTACGAGCAGTACTTC.

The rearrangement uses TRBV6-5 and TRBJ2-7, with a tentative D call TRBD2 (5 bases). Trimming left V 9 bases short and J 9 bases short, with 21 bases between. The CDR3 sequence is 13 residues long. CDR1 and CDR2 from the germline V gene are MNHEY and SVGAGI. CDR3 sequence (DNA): TGTGCCAGTTCCCTCACGCTGGGTGCGGGGCAGTACTTC. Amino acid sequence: CASSLTLGAGQYF.

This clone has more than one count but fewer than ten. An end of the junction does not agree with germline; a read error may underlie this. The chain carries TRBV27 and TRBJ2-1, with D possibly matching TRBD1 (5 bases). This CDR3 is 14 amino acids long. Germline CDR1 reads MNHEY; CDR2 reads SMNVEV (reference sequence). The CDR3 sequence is CASSLEVGQGPRVF. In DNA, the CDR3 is TGTGCCAGCAGTTTAGAAGTGGGCCAGGGCCCTAGGGTCTTC.

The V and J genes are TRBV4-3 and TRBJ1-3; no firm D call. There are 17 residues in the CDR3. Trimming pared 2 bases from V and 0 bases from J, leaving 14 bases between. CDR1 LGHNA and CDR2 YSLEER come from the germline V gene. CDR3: CASSQRWSLISGNTIYF. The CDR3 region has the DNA TGCGCCAGCAGCCAACGGTGGTCCTTGATCTCTGGAAACACCATATATTTT.

This CDR3 is CASSLRRRVETQYF. In nucleotides, the CDR3 is TGTGCCAGCAGCTTGCGTCGTCGAGTGGAGACCCAGTACTTC. V and J are TRBV5-8 and TRBJ2-5; D not resolved. The CDR3 is made up of 14 amino acids. CDR1 SGHTS and CDR2 YDEGEE come from the germline V gene. Trimming removed 1 base at V and 5 bases at J, with 12 bases between.

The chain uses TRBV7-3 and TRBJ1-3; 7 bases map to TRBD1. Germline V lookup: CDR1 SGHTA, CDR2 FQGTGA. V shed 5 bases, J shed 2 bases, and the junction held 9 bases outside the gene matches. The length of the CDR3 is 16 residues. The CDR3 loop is CASSAHAGGAGNTIYF. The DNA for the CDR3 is TGTGCCAGCAGCGCCCACGCAGGGGGAGCTGGAAACACCATATATTTT.

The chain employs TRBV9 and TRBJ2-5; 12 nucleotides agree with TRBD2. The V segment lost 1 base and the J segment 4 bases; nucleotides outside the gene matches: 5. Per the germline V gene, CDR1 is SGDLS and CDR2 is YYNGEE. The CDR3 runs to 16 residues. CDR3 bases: TGTGCCAGCAGCGTACGTCCGGGACTAGCGGGAGAGACCCAGTACTTC. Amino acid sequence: CASSVRPGLAGETQYF.

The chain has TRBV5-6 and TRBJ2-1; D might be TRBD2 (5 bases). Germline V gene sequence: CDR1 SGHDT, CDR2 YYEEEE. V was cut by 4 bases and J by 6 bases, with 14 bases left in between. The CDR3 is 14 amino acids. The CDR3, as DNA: TGTGCCAGCAGCCGAACCGGGAAGGGCAATGAGCAGTTCTTC. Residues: CASSRTGKGNEQFF.

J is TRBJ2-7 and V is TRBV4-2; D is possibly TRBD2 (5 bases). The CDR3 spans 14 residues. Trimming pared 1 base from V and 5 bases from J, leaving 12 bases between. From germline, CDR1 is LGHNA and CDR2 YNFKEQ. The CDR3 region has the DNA TGTGCCAGCAGCCAAGCAGCGGTCAACGACGAGCAGTACTTC. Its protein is CASSQAAVNDEQYF.

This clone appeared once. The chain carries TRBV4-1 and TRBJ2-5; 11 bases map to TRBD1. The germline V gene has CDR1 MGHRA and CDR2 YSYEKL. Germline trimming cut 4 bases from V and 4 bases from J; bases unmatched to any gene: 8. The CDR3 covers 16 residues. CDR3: CASSPGGGQGAETQYF. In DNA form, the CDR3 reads TGCGCCAGCAGCCCCGGTGGAGGACAGGGGGCAGAGACCCAGTACTTC.

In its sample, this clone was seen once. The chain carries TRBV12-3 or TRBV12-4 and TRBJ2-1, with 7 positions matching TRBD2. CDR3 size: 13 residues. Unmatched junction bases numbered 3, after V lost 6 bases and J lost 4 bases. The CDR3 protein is CASRPSGYNEQFF. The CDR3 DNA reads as TGTGCCAGCAGGCCTAGCGGTTACAATGAGCAGTTCTTC.

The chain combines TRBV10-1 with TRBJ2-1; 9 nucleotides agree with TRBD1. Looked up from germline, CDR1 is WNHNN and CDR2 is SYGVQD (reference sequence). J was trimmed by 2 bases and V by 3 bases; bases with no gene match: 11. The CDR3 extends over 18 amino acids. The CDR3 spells CASSDPGTGTTPYNEQFF. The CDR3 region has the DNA TGCGCCAGCAGTGACCCCGGGACAGGGACTACTCCCTACAATGAGCAGTTCTTC.